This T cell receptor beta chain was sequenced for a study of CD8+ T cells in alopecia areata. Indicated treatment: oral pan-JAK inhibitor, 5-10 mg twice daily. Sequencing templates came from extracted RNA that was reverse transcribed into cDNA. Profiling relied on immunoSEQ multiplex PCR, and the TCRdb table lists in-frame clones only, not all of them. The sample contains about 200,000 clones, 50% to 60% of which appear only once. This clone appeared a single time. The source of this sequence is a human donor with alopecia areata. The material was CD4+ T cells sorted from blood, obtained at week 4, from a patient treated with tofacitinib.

CDR3 coding DNA: TGTGCCAGCAGTTCAATCCGGACAGGGAGGGAGCAGTACTTC. Translated: CASSSIRTGREQYF. The chain employs TRBV27 and TRBJ2-7, with 8 bases that match TRBD1. Looked up from germline, CDR1 is MNHEY and CDR2 is SMNVEV (reference sequence). V lost 4 bases to trimming and J lost 7 bases; unmatched junction nucleotides: 9. CDR3 length: 14 residues.